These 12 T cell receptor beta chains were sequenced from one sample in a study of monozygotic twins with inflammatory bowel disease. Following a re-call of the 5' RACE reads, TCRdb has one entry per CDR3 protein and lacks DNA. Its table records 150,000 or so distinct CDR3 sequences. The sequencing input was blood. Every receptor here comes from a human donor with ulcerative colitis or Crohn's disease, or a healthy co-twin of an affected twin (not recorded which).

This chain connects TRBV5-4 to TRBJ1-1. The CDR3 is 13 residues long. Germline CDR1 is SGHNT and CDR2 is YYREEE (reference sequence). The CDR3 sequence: CASSLDRQSEAFF.

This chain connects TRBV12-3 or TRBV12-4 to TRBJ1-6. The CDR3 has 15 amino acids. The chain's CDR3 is CASRLDGRENSPLHF.

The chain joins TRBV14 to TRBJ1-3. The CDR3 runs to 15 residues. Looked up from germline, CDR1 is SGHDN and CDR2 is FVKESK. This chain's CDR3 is CASSQGVFTGNTIYF.

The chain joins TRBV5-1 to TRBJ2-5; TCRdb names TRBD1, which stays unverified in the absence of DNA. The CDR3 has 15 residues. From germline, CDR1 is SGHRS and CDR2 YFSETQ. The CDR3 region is CASSLVPGPRETQYF.

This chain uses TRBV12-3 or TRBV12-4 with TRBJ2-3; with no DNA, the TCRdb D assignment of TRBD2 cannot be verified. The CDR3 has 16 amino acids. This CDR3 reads CASSAGTSGRTDTQYF.

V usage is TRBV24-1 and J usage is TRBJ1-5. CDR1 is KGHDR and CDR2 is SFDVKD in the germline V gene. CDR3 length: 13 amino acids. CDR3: CATRAGTGQPQHF.

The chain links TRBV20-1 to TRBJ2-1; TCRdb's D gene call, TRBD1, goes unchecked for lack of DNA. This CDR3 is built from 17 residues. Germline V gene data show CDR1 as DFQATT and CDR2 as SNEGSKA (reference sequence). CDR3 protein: CSARDRGTGPRLDEQFF.

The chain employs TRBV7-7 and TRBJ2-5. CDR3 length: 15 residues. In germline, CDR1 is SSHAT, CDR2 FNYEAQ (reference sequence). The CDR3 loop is CASSLARGEQETQYF.

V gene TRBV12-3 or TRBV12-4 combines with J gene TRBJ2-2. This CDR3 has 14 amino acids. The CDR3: CASSFTGSTGELFF.

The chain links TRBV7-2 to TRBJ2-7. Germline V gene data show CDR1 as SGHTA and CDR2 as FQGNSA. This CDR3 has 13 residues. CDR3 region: CVSSLEGYYEQYF.

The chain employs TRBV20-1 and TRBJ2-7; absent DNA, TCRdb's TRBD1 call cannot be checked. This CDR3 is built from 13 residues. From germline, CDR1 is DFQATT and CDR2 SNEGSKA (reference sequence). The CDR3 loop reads CSARTRVGYEQYF.

This chain's CDR3 is CASSSGTGNNQPQHF. The chain uses TRBV5-1 and TRBJ1-5; the TRBD1 assignment by TCRdb is unverifiable without DNA. Germline CDR1 SGHRS, CDR2 YFSETQ. This CDR3 has 15 amino acids.